These T cell receptor beta chains were read from a single sample in a study of shared clonotypes between healthy human individuals. Libraries were prepared by immunoSEQ multiplex PCR; TCRdb keeps only in-frame clonotypes and omits some of them. This table holds about 2 million clones, roughly 94% found once. Sequenced input: naive CD4+ T cells sorted from blood. These receptors came from a man between 18 and 35 years old in good health. CDR3s include the opening cysteine and the closing phenylalanine or tryptophan. D genes are given only for firm matches. Where a row states a size, it is once, few, many or the class of an expanded clone; other rows omit it.

>NA|TRBJ1-3|TRBD1|TRBV6-5
CASKTWTGTNTIYF
TGTGCCAGCAAGACCTGGACAGGGACGAACACCATATATTTT
>NA|TRBJ2-7|TRBD2|TRBV18
CASSPLVASGTLEQYF
TGTGCCAGCTCACCATTGGTGGCTAGCGGGACTCTCGAGCAGTACTTC
>NA|TRBJ1-6|NA|TRBV5-5
CASSTVISLNSPLHF
TGTGCCAGCAGCACAGTTATATCCCTAAATTCACCCCTCCACTTT
>once|TRBJ1-1|NA|TRBV7-8
CASSPFVLENTEAFF
TGTGCCAGCAGCCCTTTTGTTTTGGAGAACACTGAAGCTTTCTTT
>NA|TRBJ2-3|TRBD2|TRBV30
CAWSVRRTSGSTDTQYF
TGTGCCTGGAGTGTACGACGGACTAGCGGGAGTACAGATACGCAGTATTTT
>NA|TRBJ2-2|NA|TRBV7-2
CASSLAPVYGTGELFF
TGTGCCAGCAGCTTAGCCCCCGTATATGGTACCGGGGAGCTGTTTTTT
>NA|TRBJ1-2|TRBD1|TRBV6-6
CASSFRTGVGYTF
TGTGCCAGCAGTTTCAGGACAGGGGTTGGCTACACCTTC
>NA|TRBJ2-1|NA|TRBV6-6
CASTQGSRLEQFF
TGTGCCAGCACTCAGGGTAGCCGTCTTGAGCAGTTCTTC
>NA|TRBJ1-6|NA|TRBV18
CASSPVGSPLHF
TGTGCCAGCTCACCAGTGGGATCACCCCTCCACTTT
>NA|TRBJ1-5|NA|TRBV5-1
CASSLDGGNQPQHF
TGCGCCAGCAGCTTGGACGGGGGCAATCAGCCCCAGCATTTT
>NA|TRBJ1-2|NA|TRBV28
CASSLAPARPGGYTF
TGTGCCAGCAGTCTAGCGCCGGCCCGCCCGGGGGGCTACACCTTC
>NA|TRBJ2-3|NA|TRBV7-8
CASNLIGLAGTDTQYF
TGTGCCAGCAACCTAATCGGGTTAGCGGGCACAGATACGCAGTATTTT
>NA|TRBJ2-7|TRBD2|TRBV15
CATSSGTSGTPYEQYF
TGTGCCACCAGCTCCGGGACTAGCGGGACCCCCTACGAGCAGTACTTC
>NA|TRBJ2-5|NA|TRBV6-5
CASKGGSDGETQYF
TGTGCCAGCAAGGGGGGCTCGGATGGGGAGACCCAGTACTTC
>once|TRBJ2-1|NA|TRBV30
CAWSPRDLQFF
TGTGCCTGGAGTCCCCGGGACTTGCAGTTCTTC
>once|TRBJ2-7|NA|TRBV11-2
CASSLSQGSAYEQYF
TGTGCCAGCAGCTTATCTCAGGGGAGCGCCTACGAGCAGTACTTC
>NA|TRBJ2-2|NA|TRBV30
CAWADGGTGELFF
TGTGCCTGGGCTGACGGGGGCACCGGGGAGCTGTTTTTT
>NA|TRBJ1-1|NA|TRBV6-5
CASITTGTEAFF
TGTGCCAGCATTACAACCGGGACTGAAGCTTTCTTT
>NA|TRBJ2-6|NA|TRBV28
CASGGVFTGANVLTF
TGTGCCAGCGGTGGAGTGTTTACTGGGGCCAACGTCCTGACTTTC
>NA|TRBJ1-2|NA|TRBV15
CATSRDQGAVGYTF
TGTGCCACCAGCAGAGATCAAGGGGCGGTTGGCTACACCTTC
>once|TRBJ1-2|NA|TRBV19
CASSIQGGLSSGYTF
TGTGCCAGTAGTATACAGGGCGGGCTATCTAGTGGCTACACCTTC
>NA|TRBJ1-1|NA|TRBV5-1
CASRHTGRTEAFF
TGCGCCAGCAGACATACAGGGCGGACTGAAGCTTTCTTT
>NA|TRBJ2-3|NA|TRBV19
CASSPASVGGDTQYF
TGTGCCAGTAGTCCCGCTAGCGTCGGCGGAGATACGCAGTATTTT
>NA|TRBJ2-5|NA|TRBV28
CASNWAWDTLGRETQYF
TGTGCCAGCAACTGGGCTTGGGACACACTTGGCAGAGAGACCCAGTACTTC
>NA|TRBJ2-7|NA|TRBV7-6
CASSLTPGGPSYEQYF
TGTGCCAGCAGCCTAACGCCGGGGGGCCCCTCCTACGAGCAGTACTTC
>NA|TRBJ2-7|TRBD1|TRBV30
CAWSVGQGTYEQYF
TGTGCCTGGAGTGTGGGACAGGGAACCTACGAGCAGTACTTC
>NA|TRBJ1-4|NA|TRBV19
CASSMLGEKLFF
TGTGCCAGTAGTATGCTGGGTGAAAAACTGTTTTTT
>NA|TRBJ2-7|NA|TRBV11-1
CASSFNTAYEQYF
TGTGCCAGCAGCTTTAACACTGCCTACGAGCAGTACTTC
>NA|TRBJ1-1|NA|TRBV28
CASSIPGRQNTEAFF
TGTGCCAGCAGTATACCGGGTCGGCAGAACACTGAAGCTTTCTTT
>once|TRBJ1-1|NA|TRBV15
CATSRAGMNTEAFF
TGTGCCACCAGCAGGGCAGGGATGAACACTGAAGCTTTCTTT
>NA|TRBJ2-3|TRBD1|TRBV7-9
CASETGGTPDTQYF
TGTGCCAGCGAGACAGGGGGCACTCCAGATACGCAGTATTTT
>NA|TRBJ2-1|NA|TRBV6-5
CASTATWGLQFF
TGTGCCAGCACCGCCACATGGGGGCTGCAGTTCTTC
>NA|TRBJ1-2|NA|TRBV28
CASFSGPGGYTF
TGTGCCAGCTTTTCAGGGCCCGGTGGCTACACCTTC
>once|TRBJ2-2|NA|TRBV27
CASRILDSDTGELFF
TGTGCCAGCAGGATACTAGATAGCGACACCGGGGAGCTGTTTTTT
>NA|TRBJ2-5|NA|TRBV7-2
CASSSPDFRFQETQYF
TGTGCCAGCAGCTCACCGGACTTTAGGTTCCAAGAGACCCAGTACTTC
>NA|TRBJ1-2|TRBD1|TRBV15
CATSRDRGTGDGYTF
TGTGCCACCAGCAGAGATAGGGGGACAGGGGATGGCTACACCTTC
>NA|TRBJ1-3|NA|TRBV19
CASSILTGTTGNTIYF
TGTGCCAGTAGTATTTTAACCGGGACGACTGGAAACACCATATATTTT
>NA|TRBJ1-6|NA|TRBV5-8
CASSSGPGQLYNSPLHF
TGTGCCAGCAGCTCAGGCCCGGGACAACTTTATAATTCACCCCTCCACTTT
>NA|TRBJ2-7|NA|TRBV7-2
CASSVPLSYEQYF
TGTGCCAGCAGCGTTCCCCTATCCTACGAGCAGTACTTC